A single sample gave rise to the 30 T cell receptor beta chains below, sequenced in a study of cytomegalovirus exposure and HLA in healthy donors. 60 Vbeta and 13 Jbeta primers were used in PCR. Produced via immunoSEQ multiplex PCR; TCRdb's table is partial and in-frame only. The sample has about 160,000 clones; roughly 80% are singletons. The source material was PBMCs. The receptors originated from a male donor in good health and CMV-seropositive.

The chain couples TRBV6-5 to TRBJ2-1, with D possibly being TRBD2 (5 bases). V was shortened by 2 bases and J by 7 bases, with 12 bases between the two germline ends. Germline V gene lookup returns CDR1 MNHEY and CDR2 SVGAGI. CDR3 length: 14 amino acids. DNA of the CDR3: TGTGCCAGCAGTTACGGGAGCCCCGGGAATGAGCAGTTCTTC. Translated: CASSYGSPGNEQFF.

The chain employs TRBV5-4 and TRBJ2-5; D gene unclear. This CDR3 has 12 residues. V was clipped by 3 bases and J by 4 bases, with 7 bases between them. CDR1 and CDR2 from the germline V gene are SGHNT and YYREEE (reference sequence). The CDR3 region is CASSSLPETQYF. The CDR3 nucleotides read TGTGCCAGCAGCTCCCTCCCAGAGACCCAGTACTTC.

The gene calls are TRBV27 and TRBJ1-1; D is unresolved. This CDR3 spans 14 amino acids. V lost 3 bases, J lost 2 bases, and 10 bases lay in between. Germline CDR1 is MNHEY and CDR2 is SMNVEV (reference sequence). DNA of the CDR3: TGTGCCAGCAGTTTGAGGCAGAGAAACACTGAAGCTTTCTTT. This gives the protein CASSLRQRNTEAFF.

This clone has more than one count but fewer than ten. The J gene is TRBJ1-5, the V gene TRBV28, with TRBD1 identical over 7 bases. The V gene end was trimmed by 6 bases and the J gene end by 7 bases; junction bases not matched to a gene: 15. Germline V lookup: CDR1 MDHEN, CDR2 SYDVKM. The CDR3 spans 16 residues. The CDR3 DNA follows: TGTGCCAGCAGCCGTCCATTCAGGGGGATCGGACAGCCCCAGCATTTT. Translating it yields CASSRPFRGIGQPQHF.

This clone turned up a few times. V gene TRBV6-1 combines with J gene TRBJ1-2, with a possible D match to TRBD1 (6 bases). Trimming took off 6 bases at V and 5 bases at J, with 16 bases between the two ends. Germline lookup yields CDR1 MNHNS and CDR2 SASEGT. The CDR3 runs 14 residues. The CDR3 spells CASSPGEGGYGYTF. The CDR3 nucleotides are TGTGCCAGCAGCCCCGGGGAGGGGGGATATGGCTACACCTTC.

The J gene is TRBJ2-7, the V gene TRBV7-9, with 10 bases fitting TRBD2. The V gene end was trimmed by 4 bases and the J gene end by 3 bases; junction bases not matched to a gene: 6. This CDR3 spans 15 amino acids. Germline-derived CDR1 and CDR2 are SEHNR and FQNEAQ (reference sequence). CDR3: CASSSKLAGDYEQYF. The CDR3 nucleotides are TGTGCCAGCAGCTCCAAGCTAGCGGGAGACTACGAGCAGTACTTC. Variable domain in full (rest from reference TRBV7-9 and TRBJ2-7): DTGVSQNPRHKITKRGQNVTFRCDPISEHNRLYWYRQTLGQGPEFLTYFQNEAQLEKSRLLSDRFSAERPKGSFSTLEIQRTEQGDSAMYLCASSSKLAGDYEQYFGPGTRLTVT.

This clone was seen a few times. The chain employs TRBV19 and TRBJ2-7; D not certain. Trimming shortened V by 0 bases and J by 3 bases, and 12 bases separated the two germline ends. Germline V gene lookup returns CDR1 LNHDA and CDR2 SQIVND (reference sequence). CDR3 length equals 15 residues. CDR3 nucleotides: TGTGCCAGTAGTATAGACCTGGCCATGAACTACGAGCAGTACTTC. This gives the protein CASSIDLAMNYEQYF.

The gene calls are TRBV27 and TRBJ2-7; D may be TRBD2 (6 bases). The CDR3 extends over 16 amino acids. Germline CDR1 and CDR2: MNHEY and SMNVEV (reference sequence). Trimming cost V 4 bases and J 0 bases, with 16 bases left between them. In DNA, the CDR3 is TGTGCCAGCAGTTCCCCGGGACTCACTAGCTCCTACGAGCAGTACTTC. It codes for CASSSPGLTSSYEQYF.

V usage is TRBV14 and J usage is TRBJ2-4; 12 bases match TRBD2. With 1 base clipped from V and 1 base from J, the junction kept 14 bases outside the gene matches. From germline, CDR1 is SGHDN and CDR2 FVKESK. The CDR3 is 21 amino acids. CDR3 loop: CASSQGSLLAGGPKAKNIQYF. The CDR3 nucleotides are TGTGCCAGCAGCCAAGGGTCCCTCCTAGCGGGAGGGCCAAAGGCCAAAAACATTCAGTACTTC.

V is TRBV5-6 and J is TRBJ2-5, with a tentative D call TRBD2 (6 bases). The germline V gene has CDR1 SGHDT and CDR2 YYEEEE. The CDR3 has 14 residues. V shed 4 bases and J shed 4 bases, with 14 bases lying between them. In nucleotides, the CDR3 is TGTGCCAGCAGCCTGGGACTTCCAATAGAGACCCAGTACTTC. Translating it yields CASSLGLPIETQYF.

The chain recombines TRBV4-1 with TRBJ2-2; D might be TRBD2 (6 bases). V gave up 6 bases and J gave up 2 bases, with 13 bases separating them. This CDR3 spans 15 amino acids. Germline values: CDR1 MGHRA, CDR2 YSYEKL. For the CDR3, the DNA is TGCGCCAGCAGGGATCTGCGGGGCAACACCGGGGAGCTGTTTTTT. Translated: CASRDLRGNTGELFF.

The gene calls are TRBV7-9 and TRBJ2-4; D possibly corresponds to TRBD1 (6 bases). Trimming removed 5 bases from V and 12 bases from J, with 20 bases in between. This CDR3 contains 14 residues. CDR1 is SEHNR and CDR2 is FQNEAQ in the germline V gene (reference sequence). The chain's CDR3 is CASSVGQYNDSQYF. The CDR3 DNA reads TGTGCCAGCAGCGTCGGACAGTATAATGACAGTCAGTACTTC.

J is TRBJ1-6 and V is TRBV5-1, with a possible D match to TRBD1 (6 bases). The V gene's germline CDR1 is SGHRS and CDR2 YFSETQ. This CDR3 region has 17 residues. V was cut by 1 base and J by 14 bases, with 25 bases left in between. Here the CDR3 DNA reads TGCGCCAGCAGCTTGTGGGGGACACTTCTTAATGCTGGGTCCCTCCACTTT. It specifies CASSLWGTLLNAGSLHF.

The chain is built from TRBV6-1 and TRBJ2-5; 7 bases fit TRBD1. The J call may not be correct, given that the DNA end is closer to TRBJ2-7. The CDR3 length is 15 residues. CDR1 MNHNS and CDR2 SASEGT come from the germline V gene. The CDR3 bases are TGTGCCAGCACCCCAGGGACAGCGACCTCCTACGAGCAGTACTTC. Its protein product is CASTPGTATSYEQYF.

The chain recombines TRBV6-1 with TRBJ1-1; tentatively, D is TRBD1 (5 bases). Trimming took 5 bases from V and 5 from J, leaving 12 bases between them. Germline V gene sequence: CDR1 MNHNS, CDR2 SASEGT. The CDR3 runs to 13 residues. The CDR3 reads CASSRPQGTEAFF. In nucleotides, the CDR3 is TGTGCCAGCAGTCGCCCTCAGGGAACTGAAGCTTTCTTT.

J is TRBJ2-7 and V is TRBV19; D is undetermined. The CDR3 extends over 15 amino acids. The germline V gene encodes CDR1 LNHDA and CDR2 SQIVND (reference sequence). The V end lost 7 bases, the J end lost 4 bases, and 20 bases lay between the germline ends. The CDR3 region is CASNTPANGVYEQYF. DNA for the CDR3: TGTGCCAGTAATACCCCGGCCAATGGAGTATACGAGCAGTACTTC.

The V gene is TRBV5-1, the J gene TRBJ2-5; the D gene is possibly TRBD2 (6 bases). The CDR3 totals 15 residues. The V end was cut by 0 bases, the J end by 1 base, with 10 bases between. CDR1 and CDR2 from the germline V gene are SGHRS and YFSETQ. This CDR3 is CASSLGGGSQETQYF. The CDR3 DNA reads TGCGCCAGCAGCTTGGGCGGAGGGTCCCAAGAGACCCAGTACTTC.

The rearrangement joins TRBV30 to TRBJ1-5; maybe TRBD1 (6 bases). The V gene lost 2 bases and the J gene lost 7 bases, with 12 bases spanning the gap. The CDR3 extends over 13 amino acids. Germline-derived CDR1 and CDR2 are GTSNPN and SVGIG (reference sequence). CDR3: CAWSTQGEQPQHF. CDR3 in DNA: TGTGCCTGGAGTACACAGGGCGAACAGCCCCAGCATTTT.

The chain carries TRBV5-4 and TRBJ1-1, with 8 positions matching TRBD1. Germline CDR1 reads SGHNT; CDR2 reads YYREEE (reference sequence). V gave up 2 bases and J gave up 8 bases; unmatched junction bases: 5. CDR3 length: 13 residues. Here the CDR3 DNA reads TGTGCCAGCAGCTTCGCCCGACAGGGGGAAGCTTTCTTT. This encodes CASSFARQGEAFF.

The chain employs TRBV18 and TRBJ1-6; TRBD1 agrees at 11 bases. This CDR3 spans 15 amino acids. Trimming removed 3 bases from V and 7 bases from J; junction bases left unmatched: 2. Per the germline V gene, CDR1 is KGHSH and CDR2 is LQKENI. CDR3 bases: TGTGCCAGCTCACCCGGGACAGGGGGAAATTCACCCCTCCACTTT. This gives the protein CASSPGTGGNSPLHF.

This clone appeared a few times. J is TRBJ1-2 and V is TRBV9, with TRBD1 identical over 9 bases. This CDR3 has 15 residues. Looked up from germline, CDR1 is SGDLS and CDR2 is YYNGEE. With V trimmed by 3 bases and J by 8 bases, 11 bases remained unmatched. The CDR3 loop is CASSAGDRVGQGYTF. The CDR3 DNA reads as TGTGCCAGCAGCGCCGGGGACAGGGTCGGTCAGGGCTACACCTTC.

V is TRBV7-9 and J is TRBJ1-3; 7 bases map to TRBD1. This CDR3 has 16 amino acids. The ends lost 3 bases at V and 3 bases at J; junction bases unmatched: 8. From germline, CDR1 is SEHNR and CDR2 FQNEAQ (reference sequence). In DNA form, the CDR3 reads TGTGCCAGCAGCTTCTTACAGGGGCGCGGTGGAAACACCATATATTTT. Its protein is CASSFLQGRGGNTIYF. The full variable domain, completed using reference TRBV7-9 and TRBJ1-3, is DTGVSQNPRHKITKRGQNVTFRCDPISEHNRLYWYRQTLGQGPEFLTYFQNEAQLEKSRLLSDRFSAERPKGSFSTLEIQRTEQGDSAMYLCASSFLQGRGGNTIYFGEGSWLTVV.

This clone was seen a single time. The genes are TRBV27 and TRBJ2-1; a weak D match, TRBD1 (5 bases). The CDR3 sequence is 16 residues long. Germline V CDR1 and CDR2: MNHEY, SMNVEV (reference sequence). With 6 bases removed from V and 3 bases from J, the gap between germline ends came to 18 bases. CDR3 DNA sequence: TGTGCCAGCAGCCGAGGTGCCCGAAGGGGCTACAATGAGCAGTTCTTC. This encodes CASSRGARRGYNEQFF.

The genes are TRBV28 and TRBJ1-1; D possibly corresponds to TRBD1 (6 bases). This CDR3 contains 14 residues. Trimming cost V 8 bases and J 5 bases, with 18 bases left between them. Germline V gene data show CDR1 as MDHEN and CDR2 as SYDVKM. CDR3 DNA: TGTGCCAGCGCACCCGGACAGTTCCGTACTGAAGCTTTCTTT. Its translation: CASAPGQFRTEAFF.

The chain recombines TRBV7-9 with TRBJ2-3; 7 positions match TRBD1. The CDR3 totals 15 residues. The germline V gene has CDR1 SEHNR and CDR2 FQNEAQ (reference sequence). V was pared by 5 bases and J by 1 base, with 6 bases of the junction left unmatched. This CDR3 is CASSIRQGGTDTQYF. The CDR3, as DNA: TGTGCCAGCAGCATAAGACAGGGAGGCACAGATACGCAGTATTTT.

The V and J genes are TRBV10-2 and TRBJ2-2, with unresolved D. Germline V gene lookup returns CDR1 WSHSY and CDR2 SAAADI. The length of the CDR3 is 14 residues. V lost 2 bases, J lost 0 bases, and 4 bases lay in between. CDR3 DNA: TGCGCCAGCAGTGAGGTCGCGAACACCGGGGAGCTGTTTTTT. Amino acids: CASSEVANTGELFF.

This chain connects TRBV10-2 to TRBJ2-1; 9 positions match TRBD1. The CDR3 is 15 residues long. Germline CDR1 WSHSY, CDR2 SAAADI. With 8 bases clipped from V and 7 bases from J, the junction kept 12 bases outside the gene matches. The CDR3 region is CASGQGINVGNEQFF. For the CDR3, the DNA is TGCGCCAGCGGACAGGGGATAAATGTGGGGAATGAGCAGTTCTTC.

The genes are TRBV4-3 and TRBJ2-3, with 9 positions matching TRBD2. Trimming cost V 1 base and J 8 bases; bases outside gene matches: 4. The germline CDR1 and CDR2 sequences are LGHNA and YSLEER. The CDR3 totals 14 residues. In DNA, the CDR3 is TGCGCCAGCAGCCAAGGGGCTAGCGGGACTACGCAGTATTTT. This codes for CASSQGASGTTQYF.

The chain combines TRBV30 with TRBJ2-7, with 11 bases aligning to TRBD1. V lost 4 bases, J lost 4 bases, and 3 bases stayed unmatched. Germline V gene sequence: CDR1 GTSNPN, CDR2 SVGIG (reference sequence). The CDR3 is 13 amino acids. CDR3 protein: CAWIGTGGYEQYF. The CDR3 bases are TGTGCCTGGATCGGGACAGGGGGGTACGAGCAGTACTTC. Complete variable domain (other parts from reference TRBV30 and TRBJ2-7): SQTIHQWPATLVQPVGSPLSLECTVEGTSNPNLYWYRQAAGRGLQLLFYSVGIGQISSEVPQNLSASRPQDRQFILSSKKLLLSDSGFYLCAWIGTGGYEQYFGPGTRLTVT.

The chain carries TRBV7-2 and TRBJ1-3, with a possible D match to TRBD1 (5 bases). Germline CDR1 reads SGHTA; CDR2 reads FQGNSA. The CDR3 extends over 16 amino acids. V was cut by 4 bases and J by 8 bases, with 21 bases left in between. CDR3 residues: CASSSQGWQGGYTIYF. In nucleotides, the CDR3 is TGTGCCAGCAGCTCTCAAGGATGGCAGGGTGGTTACACCATATATTTT.